The 28 T cell receptor beta chains below come from one sample, sequenced in a study of blood T cell repertoires in COVID-19. Clones were read by immunoSEQ multiplex PCR, and TCRdb kept only the in-frame ones, dropping some. The sample lists about 33,000 clones; around four fifths were seen once. Sequencing used peripheral blood. The receptors come from a man in his 70s with acute or convalescent COVID-19.

The rearrangement uses TRBV7-2 and TRBJ1-1, with no clear D. CDR3 length: 13 residues. V was shortened by 7 bases and J by 4 bases, with 13 bases between the two germline ends. Germline CDR1 SGHTA, CDR2 FQGNSA. The CDR3 nucleotides read TGTGCCAGCAACCCCCCCTTAGCCACTGAAGCTTTCTTT. This codes for CASNPPLATEAFF.

This clone was seen a single time. V and J are TRBV7-2 and TRBJ1-2; 9 nucleotides match TRBD1. This CDR3 has 14 amino acids. Germline CDR1 is SGHTA and CDR2 is FQGNSA. J was trimmed by 4 bases and V by 5 bases; bases with no gene match: 5. This CDR3 reads CASSPDRGSYGYTF. The CDR3 coding sequence is TGTGCCAGCAGCCCGGACAGGGGCAGCTATGGCTACACCTTC.

The CDR3 region is CASSQGQGRVADTQYF. Here the CDR3 DNA reads TGTGCCAGCAGCCAGGGACAGGGAAGGGTCGCAGATACGCAGTATTTT. This chain joins TRBV5-4 and TRBJ2-3, with 9 bases identical to TRBD1. J gave up 4 bases and V 4 bases, and 10 bases lay outside the gene matches. Germline CDR1 SGHNT, CDR2 YYREEE (reference sequence). The CDR3 loop spans 16 amino acids.

In DNA, the CDR3 is TGCGCCAGCAGCCCCTCCATTAGCGGGGACCACAATGAGCAGTTCTTC. This gives the protein CASSPSISGDHNEQFF. The chain joins TRBV4-3 to TRBJ2-1; 8 bases align to TRBD2. The CDR3 totals 16 residues. The J segment lost 5 bases and the V segment lost 4 bases, leaving 10 bases of the junction unmatched. Germline V CDR1 and CDR2: LGHNA, YSLEER.

J is TRBJ2-1 and V is TRBV4-3; the D gene is possibly TRBD2 (5 bases). The CDR3 is 17 residues long. V was trimmed by 4 bases and J by 0 bases, leaving 16 bases between them. Germline V CDR1 and CDR2: LGHNA, YSLEER. CDR3: CASSRVPGRSSYNEQFF. The CDR3 DNA reads as TGCGCCAGCAGCCGAGTACCTGGGAGAAGCTCCTACAATGAGCAGTTCTTC.

This clone was seen only a few times. This chain links TRBV23-1 with TRBJ1-6; D may be TRBD1 (5 bases). TRBV23-1 is sorted into the ORF group, with uncertain function. The CDR3 consists of 14 residues. V was clipped by 1 base and J by 7 bases, with 8 bases between them. CDR3 loop: CASSQYQGNSPLHF. The CDR3 DNA reads as TGCGCCAGCAGTCAATACCAGGGAAATTCACCCCTCCACTTT.

The rearrangement joins TRBV7-2 to TRBJ2-7; 8 bases agree with TRBD2. CDR1 and CDR2 (germline): SGHTA, FQGNSA. V trimming: 3 bases; J trimming: 5 bases; junction bases outside the gene matches: 18. The CDR3 loop spans 18 amino acids. The CDR3 DNA is TGTGCCAGCAGCTTTAAAAGGAGGGGCGGCCTAGCGGGTGACGAGCAGTACTTC. It yields the protein CASSFKRRGGLAGDEQYF. Combining the CDR3 with reference TRBV7-2 and TRBJ2-7 gives the whole variable domain GAGVSQSPSNKVTEKGKDVELRCDPISGHTALYWYRQSLGQGLEFLIYFQGNSAPDKSGLPSDRFSAERTGGSVSTLTIQRTQQEDSAVYLCASSFKRRGGLAGDEQYFGPGTRLTVT.

The gene calls are TRBV7-2 and TRBJ2-7, with D possibly being TRBD1 (6 bases). The CDR3 has 14 residues. Trimming pared 4 bases from V and 6 bases from J, leaving 16 bases between. Germline CDR1 and CDR2: SGHTA and FQGNSA. The CDR3 reads CASSSRRGPVEQYF. The CDR3 nucleotides are TGTGCCAGCAGCTCCCGCAGGGGCCCCGTCGAGCAGTACTTC. Full variable domain (rest looked up from reference TRBV7-2 and TRBJ2-7): GAGVSQSPSNKVTEKGKDVELRCDPISGHTALYWYRQSLGQGLEFLIYFQGNSAPDKSGLPSDRFSAERTGGSVSTLTIQRTQQEDSAVYLCASSSRRGPVEQYFGPGTRLTVT.

This clone appeared once. This sequence joins TRBV28 and TRBJ1-5; D not certain. Germline lookup yields CDR1 MDHEN and CDR2 SYDVKM. CDR3 length: 15 amino acids. Trimming took 6 bases from V and 5 from J, leaving 17 bases between them. The CDR3 DNA is TGTGCCAGCAGCCCGGGAATAAGGGAGGATCAGCCCCAGCATTTT. Amino acids: CASSPGIREDQPQHF.

The genes are TRBV7-8 and TRBJ1-5; 7 bases are a match to TRBD1. The germline CDR1 and CDR2 sequences are SGHVS and FQNEAQ. CDR3 size: 16 residues. V shed 3 bases, J shed 6 bases, and the junction held 11 bases outside the gene matches. CDR3 nucleotide sequence: TGTGCCAGCAGCTTTACCCCGACAGGGAGCGGTCAGCCCCAGCATTTT. Translation: CASSFTPTGSGQPQHF.

The rearrangement uses TRBV6-2 or TRBV6-3 and TRBJ2-2; 11 bases are a match to TRBD2. Germline V gene lookup returns CDR1 MNHEY and CDR2 SVGEGT. The CDR3 is 17 amino acids. Trimming cost V 2 bases and J 0 bases; bases outside gene matches: 2. Here the CDR3 DNA reads TGTGCCAGCAGTTACACTAGCGGGGGACCGAACACCGGGGAGCTGTTTTTT. It is translated as CASSYTSGGPNTGELFF.

The chain links TRBV3-1 (or the pseudogene TRBV3-2) to TRBJ1-5; a weak D match, TRBD1 (6 bases). This CDR3 is built from 15 residues. Trimming removed 2 bases from V and 4 bases from J, with 12 bases in between. In germline, CDR1 is LGHDT, CDR2 YNNKEL (reference sequence). CDR3 amino acids: CASSQFAGDNQPQHF. CDR3 in DNA: TGTGCCAGCAGCCAATTTGCAGGGGATAATCAGCCCCAGCATTTT.

The chain joins TRBV7-2 to TRBJ1-5; no firm D call. Trimming took 8 bases from V and 5 from J, leaving 19 bases between them. CDR1 SGHTA and CDR2 FQGNSA come from the germline V gene. The CDR3 has 15 amino acids. The CDR3 DNA is TGTGCCAGCCGCCAAACCGGGGTAATCCATCAGCCCCAGCATTTT. This gives the protein CASRQTGVIHQPQHF.

This chain links TRBV29-1 with TRBJ2-5, with 8 bases matching TRBD2. Germline V gene data show CDR1 as SQVTM and CDR2 as ANQGSEA. The CDR3 has 13 amino acids. V was clipped by 6 bases and J by 4 bases; unmatched bases: 7. This CDR3 reads CSVRAGVAETQYF. CDR3 nucleotide sequence: TGCAGCGTCAGAGCGGGAGTGGCAGAGACCCAGTACTTC.

The chain joins TRBV28 to TRBJ1-2; no clear D. Germline V lookup: CDR1 MDHEN, CDR2 SYDVKM. This CDR3 spans 16 amino acids. The V end lost 4 bases, the J end lost 0 bases, and 15 bases lay between the germline ends. The CDR3 DNA reads TGTGCCAGCAGTTCCCCGAGGGAGGGAGCTAACTATGGCTACACCTTC. It specifies CASSSPREGANYGYTF.

V is TRBV19 and J is TRBJ1-2; tentative D call: TRBD1 (5 bases). The germline V gene encodes CDR1 LNHDA and CDR2 SQIVND (reference sequence). CDR3 length: 13 residues. With 6 bases removed from V and 4 bases from J, the gap between germline ends came to 12 bases. CDR3 DNA: TGTGCCAGTAGGGGGGGAGTGGGCTATGGCTACACCTTC. Protein: CASRGGVGYGYTF.

This rearrangement joins TRBV3-1 (or the pseudogene TRBV3-2) to TRBJ1-2, with TRBD1 matching 7 bases. V shed 1 base, J shed 1 base, and the junction held 3 bases outside the gene matches. CDR1 is LGHDT, CDR2 YNNKEL, per germline (reference sequence). The CDR3 totals 15 residues. CDR3 sequence reads: CASSQAGQLNYGYTF. CDR3 nucleotides: TGTGCCAGCAGCCAAGCGGGACAGCTTAACTATGGCTACACCTTC.

The CDR3 DNA reads TGTGCCACCAGGGGGGACAGAGACACCGGGGAGCTGTTTTTT. It specifies CATRGDRDTGELFF. The chain joins TRBV24-1 to TRBJ2-2, with 7 nucleotides matching TRBD1. The CDR3 loop spans 14 amino acids. The J segment lost 3 bases and the V segment lost 7 bases, leaving 4 bases of the junction unmatched. Germline V gene lookup returns CDR1 KGHDR and CDR2 SFDVKD.

The chain joins TRBV5-1 to TRBJ1-2; 7 bases are a match to TRBD1. The CDR3 totals 16 residues. Per germline, CDR1 SGHRS and CDR2 YFSETQ. The J segment lost 3 bases and the V segment lost 3 bases, leaving 11 bases of the junction unmatched. The CDR3 DNA follows: TGCGCCAGCAGCTCCGGCGGTGGGCAGGGGGACTATGGCTACACCTTC. The encoded protein is CASSSGGGQGDYGYTF.

The chain has TRBV27 and TRBJ2-7; weak D call: TRBD1 (5 bases). Germline assignment: CDR1 MNHEY and CDR2 SMNVEV (reference sequence). The V end lost 3 bases, the J end lost 3 bases, and 12 bases lay between the germline ends. The CDR3 is 14 residues long. The CDR3 sequence is CASSFGRADYEQYF. In nucleotides, the CDR3 is TGTGCCAGCAGTTTCGGCAGGGCCGACTACGAGCAGTACTTC.

The chain joins TRBV19 to TRBJ1-2, with D perhaps TRBD1 (5 bases). The CDR3 sequence is 15 residues long. V was cut by 4 bases and J by 3 bases, with 15 bases left in between. Germline V gene sequence: CDR1 LNHDA, CDR2 SQIVND (reference sequence). The chain's CDR3 is CASSNRSRADYGYTF. CDR3 DNA sequence: TGTGCCAGTAGTAATAGGAGCAGGGCAGACTATGGCTACACCTTC.

The rearrangement joins TRBV18 to TRBJ2-2, with D perhaps TRBD1 (6 bases). Germline V gene data show CDR1 as KGHSH and CDR2 as LQKENI. This CDR3 is built from 14 residues. V was clipped by 6 bases and J by 3 bases, with 11 bases between them. CDR3 bases: TGTGCCAGCTCGCCGACAGGATACACCGGGGAGCTGTTTTTT. Translation: CASSPTGYTGELFF.

The chain recombines TRBV7-6 with TRBJ2-3; the match to TRBD2 covers 7 bases. This CDR3 is 17 amino acids long. CDR1 and CDR2 from the germline V gene are SGHVS and FNYEAQ. V was pared by 3 bases and J by 0 bases, with 9 bases of the junction left unmatched. DNA of the CDR3: TGTGCCAGCAGCTTGGGGGGGTTACGAACTAGCACAGATACGCAGTATTTT. Protein: CASSLGGLRTSTDTQYF.

The CDR3 sequence: CASSESRGSRETQYF. As DNA, the CDR3 is TGTGCCAGCAGCGAATCAAGGGGGTCGCGGGAGACCCAGTACTTC. The chain carries TRBV11-2 and TRBJ2-5; the D gene is possibly TRBD1 (6 bases). The V and J ends lost 5 bases and 5 bases respectively, with 18 bases between them. CDR1 is SGHAT and CDR2 is FQNNGV in the germline V gene. CDR3 length: 15 residues.

This chain links TRBV25-1 with TRBJ2-7; D is undetermined. Germline V gene data show CDR1 as MGHDK and CDR2 as SYGVNS. V dropped 1 base and J dropped 2 bases, with 9 bases sitting between them. This CDR3 is built from 14 residues. Here the CDR3 reads CASSESGFAYEQYF. Written as DNA, the CDR3 is TGTGCCAGCAGTGAATCAGGTTTTGCCTACGAGCAGTACTTC.

The chain couples TRBV30 to TRBJ1-1; a possible D gene is TRBD1 (5 bases). Germline CDR1 reads GTSNPN; CDR2 reads SVGIG (reference sequence). The CDR3 contains 17 residues. Trimming took off 5 bases at V and 1 base at J, with 23 bases between the two ends. The CDR3 sequence is CAWFTVLRAVRNTEAFF. For the CDR3, the DNA is TGTGCCTGGTTCACAGTCCTCAGGGCGGTTCGGAACACTGAAGCTTTCTTT.

This chain joins TRBV27 and TRBJ1-5; a possible D gene is TRBD1 (5 bases). The V end was cut by 6 bases, the J end by 4 bases, with 19 bases between. Germline CDR1 is MNHEY and CDR2 is SMNVEV (reference sequence). This CDR3 has 16 residues. The CDR3 DNA is TGTGCCAGCAGCCAATTAGCTGGCGGACATAATCAGCCCCAGCATTTT. Amino acids: CASSQLAGGHNQPQHF.

The rearrangement joins TRBV6-2 or TRBV6-3 to TRBJ2-3; 11 nucleotides match TRBD2. The trim removed 5 bases at V and 0 bases at J, leaving 4 bases unmatched. The germline V gene has CDR1 MNHEY and CDR2 SVGEGT. The CDR3 consists of 16 residues. The CDR3: CASSPWTSGSTDTQYF. CDR3 sequence (DNA): TGTGCCAGCAGTCCCTGGACTAGCGGGAGCACAGATACGCAGTATTTT.